The 5 T cell receptor beta chains presented below share a single source sample, sequenced in a study of TIL therapy for anti-PD-1-resistant metastatic lung cancer. Time point meaning: pre-treatment sample, taken before nivolumab and TIL therapy. The immunoSEQ assay was v3. Some clones are missing from TCRdb's copy, which holds only in-frame ones; the method was immunoSEQ multiplex PCR. The repertoire has about 32,000 clones, 74% of them found once; the top ten carry less than 3%. Source: blood, taken at baseline. All receptors come from a woman aged 25 to 80 with non-small cell lung cancer.

This chain links TRBV7-8 with TRBJ2-1; the match to TRBD2 covers 8 bases. Losses at the gene ends were 1 base for V and 5 bases for J; bases not matched to a gene: 4. The CDR3 consists of 15 residues. In germline, CDR1 is SGHVS, CDR2 FQNEAQ. The CDR3 sequence is CASSLGAGGNNEQFF. The CDR3, as DNA: TGTGCCAGCAGCTTAGGGGCGGGGGGCAACAATGAGCAGTTCTTC.

This clone was recorded only once. The J gene is TRBJ2-1, the V gene TRBV27; no firm D call. The ends were cut back, 5 bases at V and 7 bases at J, with 9 bases in the middle. CDR1 and CDR2 (germline): MNHEY, SMNVEV (reference sequence). The CDR3 has 12 amino acids. CDR3 nucleotides: TGTGCCAGCAGTAAACTAAAGAATGAGCAGTTCTTC. This gives the protein CASSKLKNEQFF.

This clone was detected only a few times. This rearrangement joins TRBV28 to TRBJ1-5; 8 bases match TRBD1. J was trimmed by 6 bases and V by 3 bases; bases with no gene match: 10. CDR1 is MDHEN, CDR2 SYDVKM, per germline. The CDR3 has 16 residues. CDR3 nucleotides: TGTGCCAGCAGTTTGGGGGCAGGGGGCGCCGGTCAGCCCCAGCATTTT. As protein: CASSLGAGGAGQPQHF.

This clone occurred a few times. V usage is TRBV7-2 and J usage is TRBJ1-2; TRBD1 aligns across 10 bases. Per germline, CDR1 SGHTA and CDR2 FQGNSA. V shed 5 bases and J 8 bases; nucleotides not matched to a gene: 2. There are 12 residues in the CDR3. The CDR3 is CASSPGQGGYTF. The CDR3 DNA reads as TGTGCCAGCAGCCCGGGACAGGGGGGCTACACCTTC.

The V gene is TRBV2, the J gene TRBJ2-5; the match to TRBD2 covers 8 bases. In germline, CDR1 is SNHLY, CDR2 FYNNEI. This CDR3 contains 14 residues. The V gene end was trimmed by 6 bases and the J gene end by 5 bases; junction bases not matched to a gene: 8. DNA of the CDR3: TGTGCCAGCAGGAAGGGACTAGTGCGGGAGACCCAGTACTTC. Protein: CASRKGLVRETQYF.